These 20 T cell receptor beta chains originate from one sample sequenced in a study of T-cell memory formation after mild COVID-19 (dated by TCRdb to the early 2020s). Receptor libraries were prepared by 5' RACE. The instrument given in TCRdb is Illumina NovaSeq 6000. TCRdb reanalyzed the raw reads on its own, using fastp at Q25 for trimming and MiXCR for clone calling, and kept in-frame beta chains. Merged by CDR3 protein, the rows form single entries marked with the most common genes and DNA. For this sample the table gives under 550,000 distinct CDR3 sequences, of which more than 15% were detected only once. The top ten hold about 22% of the sample. Source material: PBMCs or a T cell subset sorted from them (not recorded which). These receptors were collected from a young man who had mild COVID-19 (a few samples of this study predate the infection). The sample titles of this study are shuffled in the database, so cell type and time point are left out; the donor was told from shared clones.

The chain couples TRBV6-6 to TRBJ1-6; D ambiguous. The germline CDR1 and CDR2 sequences are MNHNY and SVGAGI (reference sequence). V lost 6 bases to trimming and J lost 10 bases, with 19 bases between them. This CDR3 contains 15 residues. CDR3 residues: CASSPGRTAGSPLHF. The CDR3 DNA sequence: TGTGCCAGCAGCCCCGGGAGAACGGCGGGGTCACCCCTCCACTTT.

Concerning this clonotype itself: At one end the junction does not follow the germline gene, possibly because of a read error. The chain couples TRBV4-3 to TRBJ2-2; a weak D match, TRBD2 (6 bases). Looked up from germline, CDR1 is LGHNA and CDR2 is YSLEER. The CDR3 sequence is 17 residues long. CDR3 region: CASSEDPGLGGAGELFF. The CDR3 coding sequence is TGCGCCAGCAGCGAAGACCCCGGTCTCGGAGGGGCCGGGGAGCTGTTTTTT.

This clonotype appeared many times. V is TRBV6-1 and J is TRBJ2-5; D unclear. V was shortened by 1 base and J by 1 base, with 7 bases between the two germline ends. CDR1 and CDR2 (germline): MNHNS, SASEGT. This CDR3 has 14 residues. The CDR3 coding sequence is TGTGCCAGCAGTGAAGGAAACGGCCAAGAGACCCAGTACTTC. It specifies CASSEGNGQETQYF.

The rearrangement joins TRBV18 to TRBJ1-4; the match to TRBD1 covers 10 bases. Trimming removed 3 bases from V and 1 base from J; junction bases left unmatched: 5. There are 17 residues in the CDR3. Germline values: CDR1 KGHSH, CDR2 LQKENI. CDR3 residues: CASSPTDRGGTNEKLFF. The DNA of the CDR3 is TGTGCCAGCTCACCGACGGACAGGGGGGGAACTAATGAAAAACTGTTTTTT.

V is TRBV30 and J is TRBJ2-7; a possible D gene is TRBD1 (5 bases). This CDR3 contains 14 residues. Germline V lookup: CDR1 GTSNPN, CDR2 SVGIG (reference sequence). The V gene lost 3 bases and the J gene lost 2 bases, with 14 bases spanning the gap. The CDR3 nucleotides read TGTGCCTGGAGATCTGAGACAGACACCTACGAGCAGTACTTC. This gives the protein CAWRSETDTYEQYF. Drawing the rest from reference TRBV30 and TRBJ2-7, the complete variable domain is SQTIHQWPATLVQPVGSPLSLECTVEGTSNPNLYWYRQAAGRGLQLLFYSVGIGQISSEVPQNLSASRPQDRQFILSSKKLLLSDSGFYLCAWRSETDTYEQYFGPGTRLTVT.

CDR3 sequence reads: CASSPGPRTPYEQYV. CDR3 in DNA: TGTGCCAGCAGCCCCGGACCGCGAACGCCCTACGAGCAGTACGTC. V gene TRBV5-6 combines with J gene TRBJ2-7; no clear D. Trimming shortened V by 4 bases and J by 2 bases, and 16 bases separated the two germline ends. Germline lookup yields CDR1 SGHDT and CDR2 YYEEEE. There are 15 residues in the CDR3.

The chain has TRBV2 and TRBJ2-2; 11 bases fit TRBD2. J gave up 6 bases and V 2 bases, and 5 bases lay outside the gene matches. The germline V gene has CDR1 SNHLY and CDR2 FYNNEI. The CDR3 sequence is 16 residues long. CDR3 sequence (DNA): TGTGCCAGCAGTGAACTAGCGGGGGGAGTTCCCGGGGAGCTGTTTTTT. Residues: CASSELAGGVPGELFF.

This rearrangement joins TRBV7-8 to TRBJ1-5; tentatively, D is TRBD1 (5 bases). Germline values: CDR1 SGHVS, CDR2 FQNEAQ. CDR3 length: 15 residues. V lost 5 bases to trimming and J lost 5 bases, with 16 bases between them. The CDR3: CASSRTRGFHQPQHF. CDR3 bases: TGTGCCAGCAGCCGAACGCGGGGGTTCCATCAGCCCCAGCATTTT.

In this sample, this clonotype turned up a few times. For the CDR3, the DNA is TGCGCCAGCAGCCAAGCGCGGGGGGCGGAGGAGACCCAGTACTTC. Protein: CASSQARGAEETQYF. V is TRBV4-1 and J is TRBJ2-5, with 8 bases fitting TRBD2. J lost 5 bases, V lost 1 base, and 6 bases had no gene match. Germline assignment: CDR1 MGHRA and CDR2 YSYEKL. This CDR3 contains 15 residues.

This clonotype was observed at least ten times. The genes are TRBV7-2 and TRBJ1-5; maybe TRBD1 (6 bases). The CDR3 is 17 amino acids. The ends were cut back, 1 base at V and 0 bases at J, with 13 bases in the middle. Germline V CDR1 and CDR2: SGHTA, FQGNSA. CDR3 amino acids: CASSLVGGGDSNQPQHF. The CDR3 DNA is TGTGCCAGCAGCTTAGTAGGGGGAGGCGATAGCAATCAGCCCCAGCATTTT.

V and J are TRBV7-2 and TRBJ1-1; the D is unclear. Trimming took 3 bases from V and 6 from J, leaving 11 bases between them. Germline CDR1 reads SGHTA; CDR2 reads FQGNSA. This CDR3 region has 13 residues. DNA for the CDR3: TGTGCCAGCAGCTTCGGCGGGTCCGCTGAAGCTTTCTTT. This encodes CASSFGGSAEAFF.

This clonotype was seen at least ten times. The V gene is TRBV6-2 or TRBV6-3, the J gene TRBJ2-1, with D perhaps being TRBD1 or TRBD2 (5 bases each). The germline gives CDR1 MNHEY, CDR2 SVGEGT. V lost 6 bases to trimming and J lost 2 bases, with 11 bases between them. The CDR3 length is 14 residues. The CDR3 nucleotides are TGTGCCAGCAGCCCGGGACCGACCTACAATGAGCAGTTCTTC. Protein: CASSPGPTYNEQFF.

This clonotype was picked up a small number of times. V and J are TRBV6-6 and TRBJ2-7, with TRBD2 as a possible D gene (5 bases). Trimming stripped 7 bases from V and 5 bases from J, with 30 bases between. CDR3 length equals 18 residues. Germline V lookup: CDR1 MNHNY, CDR2 SVGAGI (reference sequence). CDR3 in DNA: TGTGCCAGCACCACGAGGGAGCGGAACGGGAACACCCCTGACGAGCAGTACTTC. Translating it yields CASTTRERNGNTPDEQYF.

This clonotype was seen more than once but under ten times. This chain uses TRBV12-3 or TRBV12-4 with TRBJ2-1, with TRBD1 matching 10 bases. The trim removed 5 bases at V and 7 bases at J, leaving 11 bases unmatched. The CDR3 consists of 16 residues. As DNA, the CDR3 is TGTGCCAGCAGTGATGGTGGGACAGGGGCTGCGAATGAGCAGTTCTTC. Translated: CASSDGGTGAANEQFF.

This sequence joins TRBV19 and TRBJ2-1, with 7 bases fitting TRBD1. The CDR3 totals 17 residues. Germline V gene data show CDR1 as LNHDA and CDR2 as SQIVND (reference sequence). V lost 0 bases to trimming and J lost 5 bases; unmatched junction nucleotides: 10. This CDR3 is CASSIDLGQVNNNEQFF. CDR3 sequence (DNA): TGTGCCAGTAGTATAGACCTCGGACAGGTCAACAACAATGAGCAGTTCTTC.

The chain uses TRBV7-6 and TRBJ2-1; TRBD2 matches at 12 bases. The CDR3 runs to 16 residues. The V and J ends lost 3 bases and 2 bases, in that order; junction bases with no gene match: 2. Germline values: CDR1 SGHVS, CDR2 FNYEAQ. The chain's CDR3 is CASSFTSGGPYNEQFF. CDR3 in DNA: TGTGCCAGCAGCTTTACTAGCGGGGGGCCCTACAATGAGCAGTTCTTC. Together with reference TRBV7-6 and TRBJ2-1, the CDR3 gives the full variable domain: GAGVSQSPRYKVTKRGQDVALRCDPISGHVSLYWYRQALGQGPEFLTYFNYEAQQDKSGLPNDRFSAERPEGSISTLTIQRTEQRDSAMYRCASSFTSGGPYNEQFFGPGTRLTVL.

The chain recombines TRBV2 with TRBJ1-3; D is uncertain. V gave up 8 bases and J gave up 4 bases, with 12 bases separating them. The CDR3 is made up of 13 amino acids. Germline values: CDR1 SNHLY, CDR2 FYNNEI. The CDR3 sequence: CASRGEEGNTIYF. CDR3 nucleotides: TGTGCCAGCCGGGGAGAAGAGGGAAACACCATATATTTT.

This clonotype has just a few counts. The chain has TRBV20-1 and TRBJ2-7; the match to TRBD1 covers 7 bases. The V and J ends lost 4 bases and 4 bases, in that order; junction bases with no gene match: 7. The CDR3 consists of 13 residues. Germline values: CDR1 DFQATT, CDR2 SNEGSKA (reference sequence). In DNA, the CDR3 is TGCAGTGCTACCCGGGACAGCAGATACGAGCAGTACTTC. Its protein is CSATRDSRYEQYF.

The chain links TRBV29-1 to TRBJ2-1; D not certain. Per germline, CDR1 SQVTM and CDR2 ANQGSEA. V lost 5 bases, J lost 0 bases, and 8 bases lay in between. This CDR3 contains 13 residues. The DNA for the CDR3 is TGCAGCGTTCAATCGAGCTCCTACAATGAGCAGTTCTTC. It encodes CSVQSSSYNEQFF.

This clonotype came up a few times. The chain has TRBV6-1 and TRBJ2-7; no clear D. Looked up from germline, CDR1 is MNHNS and CDR2 is SASEGT. Trimming removed 1 base at V and 7 bases at J, with 11 bases between. The CDR3 has 13 amino acids. Here the CDR3 reads CASSEVGPLEQYV. The CDR3 coding sequence is TGTGCCAGCAGTGAAGTCGGCCCTCTAGAGCAGTACGTC.